The clone carrying this T cell receptor beta chain was seen more than once but under ten times. The antigen remains unidentified. Regions amplified from RNA transcripts were the TCR beta CDR3 regions. The HTBI set primed first-round TCR CDR3 RT-PCR. MiXCR, run by TCRdb on the multiplex PCR reads, gives a single entry per CDR3 protein. The sample consists of about 360,000 distinct CDR3 sequences, about a sixth of them appearing once. CDR1 and CDR2 from the germline V gene are LGHNA and YNFKEQ. V was clipped by 1 base and J by 1 base; unmatched bases: 3. The CDR3 runs to 15 residues. This entry is derived from a study of T cells in Graves' hyperthyroidism and ophthalmopathy. General observations from the study: Ophthalmopathy, as predicted by the model, came a median 6.5 months after the prediction.

Thyroid ultrasound, orbital computed tomography, clinical symptoms, and serum thyroxine and TRAb underpinned diagnoses. Fresh peripheral blood, approximately 10 ml, yielded the PBMCs. The chain is built from TRBV4-2 and TRBJ1-1, with 7 bases aligning to TRBD1. Sequenced: blood. This receptor was obtained from a woman aged 18-29 years with Graves' hyperthyroidism that later progressed to Graves' ophthalmopathy. As DNA, the CDR3 is TGTGCCAGCAGCCAAGGCCGGACAGGGAACACTGAAGCTTTCTTT. This translates into CASSQGRTGNTEAFF.